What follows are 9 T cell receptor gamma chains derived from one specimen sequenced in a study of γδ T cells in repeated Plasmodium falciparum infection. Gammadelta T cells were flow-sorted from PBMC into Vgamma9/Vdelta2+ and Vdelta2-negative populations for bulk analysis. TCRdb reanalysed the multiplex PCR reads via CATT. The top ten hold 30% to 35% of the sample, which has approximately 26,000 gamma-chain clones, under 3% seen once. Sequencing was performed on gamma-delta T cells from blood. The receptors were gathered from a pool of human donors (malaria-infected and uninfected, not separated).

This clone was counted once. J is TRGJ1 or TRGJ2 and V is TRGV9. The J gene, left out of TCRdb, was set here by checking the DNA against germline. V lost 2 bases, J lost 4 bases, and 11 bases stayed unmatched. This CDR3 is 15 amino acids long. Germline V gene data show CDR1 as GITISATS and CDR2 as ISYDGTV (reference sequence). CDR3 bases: TGTGCCTTGTGGGAGGGGACGACGTCCTATTATAAGAAACTCTTT. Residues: CALWEGTTSYYKKLF.

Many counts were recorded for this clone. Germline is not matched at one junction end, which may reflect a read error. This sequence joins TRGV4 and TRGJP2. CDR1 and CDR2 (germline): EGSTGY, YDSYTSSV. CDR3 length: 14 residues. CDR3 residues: CATWGGPGDWIKTF. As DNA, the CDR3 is TGTGCCACCTGGGGTGGGCCAGGCGATTGGATCAAGACGTTT.

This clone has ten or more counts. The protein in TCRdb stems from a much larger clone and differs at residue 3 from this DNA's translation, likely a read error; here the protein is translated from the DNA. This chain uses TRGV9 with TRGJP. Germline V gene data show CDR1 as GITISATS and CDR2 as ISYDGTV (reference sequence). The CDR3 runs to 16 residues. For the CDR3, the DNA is TGTGCCTCGTGGGAGTATCAAGAGTTGGGCAAAAAAATCAAGGTATTT. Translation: CASWEYQELGKKIKVF.

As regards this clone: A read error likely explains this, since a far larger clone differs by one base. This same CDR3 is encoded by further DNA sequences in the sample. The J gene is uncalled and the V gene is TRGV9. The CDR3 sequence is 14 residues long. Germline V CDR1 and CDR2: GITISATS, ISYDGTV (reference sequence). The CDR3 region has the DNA TGTGCCTTGTGGGAGGTAGTGGATTATTATAAAAAACTCTTT. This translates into CALWEVVDYYKKLF.

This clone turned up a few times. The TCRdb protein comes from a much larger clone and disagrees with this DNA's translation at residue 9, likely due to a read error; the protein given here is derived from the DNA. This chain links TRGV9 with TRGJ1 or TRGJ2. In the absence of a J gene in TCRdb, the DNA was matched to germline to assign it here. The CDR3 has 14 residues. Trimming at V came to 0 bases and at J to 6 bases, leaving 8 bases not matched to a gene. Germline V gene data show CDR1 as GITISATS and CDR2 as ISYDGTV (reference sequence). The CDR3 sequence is CALWEVLVGYKKLF. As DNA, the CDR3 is TGTGCCTTGTGGGAGGTGCTAGTGGGTTATAAGAAACTCTTT.

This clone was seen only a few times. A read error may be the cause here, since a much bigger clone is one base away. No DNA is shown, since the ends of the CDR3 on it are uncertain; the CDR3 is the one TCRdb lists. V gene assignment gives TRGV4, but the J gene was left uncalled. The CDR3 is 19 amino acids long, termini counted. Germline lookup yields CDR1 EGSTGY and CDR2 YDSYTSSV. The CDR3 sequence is CATWVIRNSLAVEQHLILF.

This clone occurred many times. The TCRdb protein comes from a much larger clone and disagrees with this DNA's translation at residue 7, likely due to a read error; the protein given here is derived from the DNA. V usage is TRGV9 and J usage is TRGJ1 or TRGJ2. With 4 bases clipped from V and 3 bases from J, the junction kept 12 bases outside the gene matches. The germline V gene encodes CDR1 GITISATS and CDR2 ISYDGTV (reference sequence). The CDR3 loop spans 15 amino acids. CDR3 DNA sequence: TGTGCCTTGTGGGAAGTCTCACTGCCTTATTATAAGAAACTCTTT. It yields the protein CALWEVSLPYYKKLF.

The DNA of the CDR3 is TGTGCCACCTGGGATGCAGTTGGGATTTATTATAAGAAACTCTTT. The encoded protein is CATWDAVGIYYKKLF. V and J are TRGV4 and TRGJ1 or TRGJ2. The J gene, left out of TCRdb, was set here by checking the DNA against germline. Germline V gene lookup returns CDR1 EGSTGY and CDR2 YDSYTSSV. V shed 2 bases, J shed 3 bases, and the junction held 10 bases outside the gene matches. The CDR3 loop spans 15 amino acids.

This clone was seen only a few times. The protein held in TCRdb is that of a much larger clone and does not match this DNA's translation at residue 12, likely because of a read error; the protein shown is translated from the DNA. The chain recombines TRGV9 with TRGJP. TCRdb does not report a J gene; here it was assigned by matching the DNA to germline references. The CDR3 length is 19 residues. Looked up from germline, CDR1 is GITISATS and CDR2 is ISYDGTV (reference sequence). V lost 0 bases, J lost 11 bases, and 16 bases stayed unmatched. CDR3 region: CALWEVHLVREVGKKIKVF. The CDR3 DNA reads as TGTGCCTTGTGGGAGGTGCATTTGGTGAGGGAGGTGGGCAAAAAAATCAAGGTATTT.